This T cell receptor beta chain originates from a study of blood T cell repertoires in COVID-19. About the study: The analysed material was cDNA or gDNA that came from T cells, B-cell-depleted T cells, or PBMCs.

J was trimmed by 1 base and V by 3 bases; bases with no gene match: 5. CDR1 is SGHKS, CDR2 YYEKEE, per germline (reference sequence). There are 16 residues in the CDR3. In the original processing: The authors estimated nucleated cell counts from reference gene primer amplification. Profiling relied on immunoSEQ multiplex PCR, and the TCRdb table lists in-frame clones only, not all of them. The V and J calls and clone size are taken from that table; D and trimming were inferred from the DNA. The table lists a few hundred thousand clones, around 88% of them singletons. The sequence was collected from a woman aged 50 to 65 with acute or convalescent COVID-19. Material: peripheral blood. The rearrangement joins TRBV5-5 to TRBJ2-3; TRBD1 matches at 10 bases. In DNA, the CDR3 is TGTGCCAGCAGCTGGCACGGACAGGGGGGCACAGATACGCAGTATTTT. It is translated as CASSWHGQGGTDTQYF. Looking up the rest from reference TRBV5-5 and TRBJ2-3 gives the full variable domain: DAGVTQSPTHLIKTRGQQVTLRCSPISGHKSVSWYQQVLGQGPQFIFQYYEKEERGRGNFPDRFSARQFPNYSSELNVNALLLGDSALYLCASSWHGQGGTDTQYFGPGTRLTVL.